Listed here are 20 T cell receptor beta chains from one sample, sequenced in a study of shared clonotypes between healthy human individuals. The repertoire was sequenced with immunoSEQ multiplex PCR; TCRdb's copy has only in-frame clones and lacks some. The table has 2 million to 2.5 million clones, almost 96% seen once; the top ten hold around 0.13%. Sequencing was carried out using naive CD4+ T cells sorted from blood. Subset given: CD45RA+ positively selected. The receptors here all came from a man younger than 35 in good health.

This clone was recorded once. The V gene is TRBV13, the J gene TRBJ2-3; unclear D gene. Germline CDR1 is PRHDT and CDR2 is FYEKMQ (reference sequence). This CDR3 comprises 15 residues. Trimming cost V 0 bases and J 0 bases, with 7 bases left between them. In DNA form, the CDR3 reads TGTGCCAGCAGCTTAGGACAGAAAAGCACAGATACGCAGTATTTT. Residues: CASSLGQKSTDTQYF.

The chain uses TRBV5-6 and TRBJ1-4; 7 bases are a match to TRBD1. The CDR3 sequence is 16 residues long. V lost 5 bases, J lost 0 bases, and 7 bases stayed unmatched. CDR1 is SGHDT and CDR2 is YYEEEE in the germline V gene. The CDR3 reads CASSSNRGATNEKLFF. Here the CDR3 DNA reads TGTGCCAGCAGTTCAAACAGGGGTGCAACTAATGAAAAACTGTTTTTT.

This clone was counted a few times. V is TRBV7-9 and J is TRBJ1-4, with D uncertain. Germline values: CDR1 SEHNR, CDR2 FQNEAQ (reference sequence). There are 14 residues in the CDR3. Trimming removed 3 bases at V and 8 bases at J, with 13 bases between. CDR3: CASSLSGFYEKLFF. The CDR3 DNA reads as TGTGCCAGCAGCTTGAGTGGGTTTTACGAAAAACTGTTTTTT.

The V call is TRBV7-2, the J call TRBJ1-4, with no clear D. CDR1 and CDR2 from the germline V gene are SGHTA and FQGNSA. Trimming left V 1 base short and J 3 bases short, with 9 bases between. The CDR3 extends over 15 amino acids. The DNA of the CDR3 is TGTGCCAGCAGCTTAGGCGGGTTGGCTAATGAAAAACTGTTTTTT. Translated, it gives CASSLGGLANEKLFF. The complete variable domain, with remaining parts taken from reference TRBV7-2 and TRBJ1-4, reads GAGVSQSPSNKVTEKGKDVELRCDPISGHTALYWYRQSLGQGLEFLIYFQGNSAPDKSGLPSDRFSAERTGGSVSTLTIQRTQQEDSAVYLCASSLGGLANEKLFFGSGTQLSVL.

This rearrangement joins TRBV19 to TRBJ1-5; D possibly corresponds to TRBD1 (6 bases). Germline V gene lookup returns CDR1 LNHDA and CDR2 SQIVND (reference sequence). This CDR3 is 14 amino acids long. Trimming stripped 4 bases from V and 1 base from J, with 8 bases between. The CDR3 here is CASSNRESNQPQHF. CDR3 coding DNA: TGTGCCAGTAGTAACAGGGAGAGCAATCAGCCCCAGCATTTT.

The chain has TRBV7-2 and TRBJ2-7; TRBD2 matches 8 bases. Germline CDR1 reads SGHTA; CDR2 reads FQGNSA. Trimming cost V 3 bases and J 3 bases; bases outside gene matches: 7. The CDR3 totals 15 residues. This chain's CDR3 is CASSLRGDDLYEQYF. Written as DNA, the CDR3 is TGTGCCAGCAGCTTGCGGGGGGACGACCTCTACGAGCAGTACTTC.

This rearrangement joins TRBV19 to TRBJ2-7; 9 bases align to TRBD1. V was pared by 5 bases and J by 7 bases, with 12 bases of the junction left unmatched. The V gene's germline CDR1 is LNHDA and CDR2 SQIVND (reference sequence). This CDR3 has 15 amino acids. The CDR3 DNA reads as TGTGCCAGTAGTGCCTCGGGACAGGGAGTGGGGGAGCAGTACTTC. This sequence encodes CASSASGQGVGEQYF. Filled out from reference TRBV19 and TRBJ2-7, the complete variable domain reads DGGITQSPKYLFRKEGQNVTLSCEQNLNHDAMYWYRQDPGQGLRLIYYSQIVNDFQKGDIAEGYSVSREKKESFPLTVTSAQKNPTAFYLCASSASGQGVGEQYFGPGTRLTVT.

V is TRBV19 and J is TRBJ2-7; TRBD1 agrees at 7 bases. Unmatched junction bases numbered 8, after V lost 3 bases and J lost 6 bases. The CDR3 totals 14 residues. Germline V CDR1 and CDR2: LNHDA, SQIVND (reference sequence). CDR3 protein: CASSMRPAGGEQYF. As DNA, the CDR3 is TGTGCCAGTAGTATGAGGCCCGCAGGGGGCGAGCAGTACTTC.

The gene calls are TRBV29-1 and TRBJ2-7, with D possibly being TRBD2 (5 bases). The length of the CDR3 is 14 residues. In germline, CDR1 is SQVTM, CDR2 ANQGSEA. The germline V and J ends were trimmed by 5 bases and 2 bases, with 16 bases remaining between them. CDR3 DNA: TGCAGCGTTCGAACGGCGGGTTGGGCCTACGAGCAGTACTTC. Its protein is CSVRTAGWAYEQYF.

CDR3 in amino acids: CASSRRQGGYGYTF. CDR3 DNA: TGTGCCAGCAGTCGCCGACAGGGAGGCTATGGCTACACCTTC. The chain carries TRBV27 and TRBJ1-2, with 7 bases fitting TRBD1. Per germline, CDR1 MNHEY and CDR2 SMNVEV (reference sequence). This CDR3 spans 14 amino acids. Germline trimming cut 5 bases from V and 4 bases from J; bases unmatched to any gene: 7.

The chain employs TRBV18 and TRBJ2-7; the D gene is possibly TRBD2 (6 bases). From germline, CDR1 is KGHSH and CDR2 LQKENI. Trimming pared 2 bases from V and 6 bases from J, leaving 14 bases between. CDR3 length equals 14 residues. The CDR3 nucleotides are TGTGCCAGCTCACCATTCGGCGGGGCTGCCGAGCAGTACTTC. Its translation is CASSPFGGAAEQYF.

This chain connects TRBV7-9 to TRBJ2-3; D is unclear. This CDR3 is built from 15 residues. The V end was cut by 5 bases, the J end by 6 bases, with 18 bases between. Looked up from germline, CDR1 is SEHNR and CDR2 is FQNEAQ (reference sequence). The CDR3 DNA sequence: TGTGCCAGCAGCCGTGGTCGGTGGGTCGAGGATACGCAGTATTTT. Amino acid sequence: CASSRGRWVEDTQYF.

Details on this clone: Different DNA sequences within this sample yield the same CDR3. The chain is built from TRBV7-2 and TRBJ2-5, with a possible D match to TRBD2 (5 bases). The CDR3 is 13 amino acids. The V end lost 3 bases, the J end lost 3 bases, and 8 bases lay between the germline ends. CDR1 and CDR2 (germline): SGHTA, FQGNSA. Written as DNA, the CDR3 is TGTGCCAGCAGCTTGGGGAGAAAAGAGACCCAGTACTTC. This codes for CASSLGRKETQYF. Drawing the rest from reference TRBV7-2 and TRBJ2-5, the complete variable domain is GAGVSQSPSNKVTEKGKDVELRCDPISGHTALYWYRQSLGQGLEFLIYFQGNSAPDKSGLPSDRFSAERTGGSVSTLTIQRTQQEDSAVYLCASSLGRKETQYFGPGTRLLVL.

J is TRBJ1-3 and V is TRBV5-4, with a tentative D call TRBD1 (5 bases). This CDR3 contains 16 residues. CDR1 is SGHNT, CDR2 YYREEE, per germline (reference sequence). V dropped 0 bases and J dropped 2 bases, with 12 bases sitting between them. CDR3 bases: TGTGCCAGCAGCTTGGAGGGGTCCAGGGCTGGAAACACCATATATTTT. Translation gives CASSLEGSRAGNTIYF.

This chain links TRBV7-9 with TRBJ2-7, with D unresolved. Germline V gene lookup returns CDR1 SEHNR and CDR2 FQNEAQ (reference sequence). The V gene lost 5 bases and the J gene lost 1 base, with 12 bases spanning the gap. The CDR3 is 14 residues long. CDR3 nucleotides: TGTGCCAGCAGCATGTCCGGGTATTCCTACGAGCAGTACTTC. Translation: CASSMSGYSYEQYF.

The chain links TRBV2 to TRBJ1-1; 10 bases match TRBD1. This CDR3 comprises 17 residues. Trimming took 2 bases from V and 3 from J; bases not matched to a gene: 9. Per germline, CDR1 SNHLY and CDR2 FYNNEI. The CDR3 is CASSETRDRGWDTEAFF. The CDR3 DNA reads TGTGCCAGCAGTGAAACCCGGGACAGGGGCTGGGACACTGAAGCTTTCTTT.

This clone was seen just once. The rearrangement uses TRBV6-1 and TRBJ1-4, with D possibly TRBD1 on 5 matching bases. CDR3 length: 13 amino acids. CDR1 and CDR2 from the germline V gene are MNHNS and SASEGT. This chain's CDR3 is CACFRQPNEKLFF. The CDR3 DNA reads TGTGCTTGTTTCCGACAGCCTAATGAAAAACTGTTTTTT.

The CDR3, as DNA: TGCGCCAGCAGCCAAGATTTGGGCTACAGCAATCAGCCCCAGCATTTT. This gives the protein CASSQDLGYSNQPQHF. This sequence joins TRBV4-1 and TRBJ1-5; D gene ambiguous. Germline lookup yields CDR1 MGHRA and CDR2 YSYEKL. The CDR3 loop spans 16 amino acids. V was clipped by 0 bases and J by 1 base, with 10 bases between them.

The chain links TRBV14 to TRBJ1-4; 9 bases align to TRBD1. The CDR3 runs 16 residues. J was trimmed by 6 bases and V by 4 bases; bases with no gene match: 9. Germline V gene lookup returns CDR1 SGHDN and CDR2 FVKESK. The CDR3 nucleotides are TGTGCCAGCAGCCGACGAGGACAGGGGAGTTATGAAAAACTGTTTTTT. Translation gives CASSRRGQGSYEKLFF.

The CDR3 protein is CASGLVVQLQETQYF. In DNA form, the CDR3 reads TGTGCTAGTGGTTTGGTAGTTCAGCTCCAAGAGACCCAGTACTTC. The chain recombines TRBV12-5 with TRBJ2-5; D not certain. Germline CDR1 LGHNT, CDR2 FRNRAP. The CDR3 contains 15 residues. The V end was cut by 0 bases, the J end by 1 base, with 9 bases between. Filled out from reference TRBV12-5 and TRBJ2-5, the complete variable domain reads DARVTQTPRHKVTEMGQEVTMRCQPILGHNTVFWYRQTMMQGLELLAYFRNRAPLDDSGMPKDRFSAEMPDATLATLKIQPSEPRDSAVYFCASGLVVQLQETQYFGPGTRLLVL.